The next 32 T cell receptor beta chains were all read from a single sample in a study of blood T cell repertoires in COVID-19. Repertoires were generated with immunoSEQ multiplex PCR, while TCRdb's copy carries only in-frame clones and drops some. The table has almost 55,000 clones, around 86% seen once. Sequencing was performed on peripheral blood. These receptor sequences come from a human donor in a cohort sampled during active COVID-19.

A single count supports this clone. This chain connects TRBV10-1 to TRBJ1-2; tentative D call: TRBD1 (6 bases). This CDR3 spans 14 amino acids. Germline values: CDR1 WNHNN, CDR2 SYGVQD (reference sequence). The V end lost 0 bases, the J end lost 5 bases, and 10 bases lay between the germline ends. The CDR3 DNA reads TGCGCCAGCAGTGAGTCGGGCAGGGGATATGGCTACACCTTC. It encodes CASSESGRGYGYTF.

The chain links TRBV2 to TRBJ2-2; a possible D gene is TRBD2 (5 bases). CDR3 length equals 12 residues. The ends were cut back, 8 bases at V and 3 bases at J, with 7 bases in the middle. CDR1 is SNHLY, CDR2 FYNNEI, per germline. CDR3 protein: CASEGYTGELFF. CDR3 bases: TGTGCCAGCGAGGGTTACACCGGGGAGCTGTTTTTT.

The chain's CDR3 is CASSLVLTGGYGYTF. In DNA, the CDR3 is TGTGCCAGCAGCTTAGTCCTTACAGGGGGCTATGGCTACACCTTC. The J gene is TRBJ1-2, the V gene TRBV7-9, with 8 nucleotides matching TRBD1. The CDR3 runs 15 residues. Trimming removed 1 base from V and 4 bases from J; junction bases left unmatched: 5. Germline values: CDR1 SEHNR, CDR2 FQNEAQ (reference sequence). Full variable domain (rest looked up from reference TRBV7-9 and TRBJ1-2): DTGVSQNPRHKITKRGQNVTFRCDPISEHNRLYWYRQTLGQGPEFLTYFQNEAQLEKSRLLSDRFSAERPKGSFSTLEIQRTEQGDSAMYLCASSLVLTGGYGYTFGSGTRLTVV.

The chain combines TRBV11-3 with TRBJ2-5, with 14 nucleotides matching TRBD2. Germline values: CDR1 SGHNT, CDR2 YENEEA. J lost 7 bases, V lost 5 bases, and 9 bases had no gene match. The CDR3 totals 16 residues. The CDR3 DNA reads as TGTGCCAGCAGCAAGGGACTAGCGGGAGCTCGGGCGACCCAGTACTTC. Translated: CASSKGLAGARATQYF.

This clone was found once. The chain links TRBV10-2 to TRBJ2-3; TRBD2 aligns across 12 bases. The trim removed 7 bases at V and 4 bases at J, leaving 6 bases unmatched. This CDR3 has 15 amino acids. The V gene's germline CDR1 is WSHSY and CDR2 SAAADI. CDR3 protein: CASTLAGGYADTQYF. CDR3 coding DNA: TGCGCCAGCACCCTAGCGGGAGGGTATGCAGATACGCAGTATTTT.

This clone showed up just a few times. The J gene is TRBJ2-7, the V gene TRBV6-2 or TRBV6-3; TRBD1 might be the D (7 bases). The CDR3 extends over 14 amino acids. Germline V gives CDR1 MNHEY, CDR2 SVGEGT. V was pared by 4 bases and J by 3 bases, with 13 bases between. CDR3 nucleotides: TGTGCCAGCAGTTTCGCAGGGGGGCACTACGAGCAGTACTTC. Protein: CASSFAGGHYEQYF.

The chain recombines TRBV6-5 with TRBJ2-7, with 7 bases that match TRBD1. V gave up 2 bases and J gave up 5 bases; unmatched junction bases: 9. The CDR3 consists of 15 residues. Germline lookup yields CDR1 MNHEY and CDR2 SVGAGI. The CDR3 loop reads CASSYDSGRGNEQYF. The CDR3 DNA sequence: TGTGCCAGCAGTTACGATTCCGGCAGGGGGAACGAGCAGTACTTC.

The V call is TRBV6-5, the J call TRBJ1-1; 7 bases match TRBD1. The trim removed 9 bases at V and 4 bases at J, leaving 8 bases unmatched. The CDR3 extends over 13 amino acids. Germline V gene lookup returns CDR1 MNHEY and CDR2 SVGAGI. DNA of the CDR3: TGTGCCAGTTCCCGGGACAGCGGCACTGAAGCTTTCTTT. It yields the protein CASSRDSGTEAFF.

The chain couples TRBV5-1 to TRBJ2-7; 7 bases line up with TRBD1. Germline V CDR1 and CDR2: SGHRS, YFSETQ. The CDR3 has 15 residues. Trimming took 3 bases from V and 4 from J; bases not matched to a gene: 10. The DNA of the CDR3 is TGCGCCAGCAGCTACGGGACAGAACATTTTTACGAGCAGTACTTC. Translating it yields CASSYGTEHFYEQYF.

V usage is TRBV5-1 and J usage is TRBJ2-1, with D tentatively TRBD2 (6 bases). The CDR3 is 14 residues long. Germline V lookup: CDR1 SGHRS, CDR2 YFSETQ. V was cut by 2 bases and J by 5 bases, with 11 bases left in between. The CDR3 DNA reads TGCGCCAGCAGCTTTACTAGCCCCCACAATGAGCAGTTCTTC. This sequence encodes CASSFTSPHNEQFF.

This clone was detected a few times. The chain is built from TRBV6-5 and TRBJ1-1; D is uncertain. V was shortened by 2 bases and J by 1 base, with 5 bases between the two germline ends. There are 13 residues in the CDR3. Germline V CDR1 and CDR2: MNHEY, SVGAGI. The DNA of the CDR3 is TGTGCCAGCAGTTACGACTGGAACACTGAAGCTTTCTTT. Translated: CASSYDWNTEAFF.

This clone appeared a single time. The rearrangement uses TRBV25-1 and TRBJ1-1; D not resolved. V dropped 1 base and J dropped 11 bases, with 11 bases sitting between them. The length of the CDR3 is 12 residues. Germline loops: CDR1 MGHDK, CDR2 SYGVNS. This chain's CDR3 is CASSELAGGAFF. The CDR3 DNA reads TGTGCCAGCAGTGAATTAGCAGGAGGCGCTTTCTTT.

The chain is built from TRBV27 and TRBJ1-6; 7 nucleotides agree with TRBD1. Germline V lookup: CDR1 MNHEY, CDR2 SMNVEV (reference sequence). The length of the CDR3 is 16 residues. J lost 4 bases, V lost 4 bases, and 7 bases had no gene match. In nucleotides, the CDR3 is TGTGCCAGCAGTTCACGGGACAGCGTATATAATTCACCCCTCCACTTT. Translated: CASSSRDSVYNSPLHF.

This clone is a singleton in its sample. The chain couples TRBV3-1 (or the pseudogene TRBV3-2) to TRBJ2-1; D ambiguous. Per the germline V gene, CDR1 is LGHDT and CDR2 is YNNKEL (reference sequence). The CDR3 consists of 14 residues. Trimming shortened V by 0 bases and J by 5 bases, and 8 bases separated the two germline ends. CDR3 region: CASSQDYLNNEQFF. The DNA of the CDR3 is TGTGCCAGCAGCCAAGACTACCTAAACAATGAGCAGTTCTTC.

This chain uses TRBV7-8 with TRBJ2-5; the match to TRBD1 covers 7 bases. Germline trimming cut 4 bases from V and 2 bases from J; bases unmatched to any gene: 4. This CDR3 has 14 amino acids. The germline V gene has CDR1 SGHVS and CDR2 FQNEAQ. CDR3 sequence reads: CASSSTGRQETQYF. For the CDR3, the DNA is TGTGCCAGCAGCTCGACAGGGCGACAAGAGACCCAGTACTTC.

The chain carries TRBV6-5 and TRBJ1-1; D is possibly TRBD1 (6 bases). Trimming took 7 bases from V and 4 from J, leaving 19 bases between them. The CDR3 contains 15 residues. Germline CDR1 reads MNHEY; CDR2 reads SVGAGI. The CDR3 DNA reads TGTGCCAGCAATAACGGGGGGGCAGGGATCACTGAAGCTTTCTTT. Amino acid sequence: CASNNGGAGITEAFF.

The V gene is TRBV3-1 (or the pseudogene TRBV3-2), the J gene TRBJ2-3; 8 positions match TRBD2. V dropped 4 bases and J dropped 2; count of bases not matched to a gene: 8. This CDR3 region has 16 residues. The germline V gene has CDR1 LGHDT and CDR2 YNNKEL (reference sequence). The CDR3 DNA follows: TGTGCCAGCAGCCGCAGACCGACTAGCGCCACAGATACGCAGTATTTT. This translates into CASSRRPTSATDTQYF.

The chain has TRBV28 and TRBJ1-2; D is unclear. The CDR3 has 15 amino acids. The V gene lost 5 bases and the J gene lost 0 bases, with 13 bases spanning the gap. Germline CDR1 MDHEN, CDR2 SYDVKM. This CDR3 is CASSAPTYPNYGYTF. The CDR3 DNA follows: TGTGCCAGCAGTGCCCCCACTTATCCTAACTATGGCTACACCTTC.

V usage is TRBV18 and J usage is TRBJ2-1; D ambiguous. Between the trimmed V and J ends, which lost 0 bases and 4 bases, there was a span of 7 bases. Germline V gene lookup returns CDR1 KGHSH and CDR2 LQKENI. This CDR3 spans 14 amino acids. This chain's CDR3 is CASSPPAPYNEQFF. The CDR3 region has the DNA TGTGCCAGCTCACCACCGGCCCCGTACAATGAGCAGTTCTTC.

This clone was seen only once. This chain's CDR3 is CASSQGGSPNQPQHF. The CDR3 nucleotides read TGCGCCAGCAGCCAAGGGGGCTCCCCCAATCAGCCCCAGCATTTT. The rearrangement uses TRBV4-1 and TRBJ1-5; tentatively, D is TRBD1 (5 bases). Per the germline V gene, CDR1 is MGHRA and CDR2 is YSYEKL. The CDR3 is 15 amino acids. V dropped 1 base and J dropped 3 bases, with 10 bases sitting between them.

This clone was found a few times. V is TRBV5-4 and J is TRBJ2-1; TRBD2 aligns across 7 bases. The CDR3 contains 17 residues. Looked up from germline, CDR1 is SGHNT and CDR2 is YYREEE (reference sequence). V trimming: 3 bases; J trimming: 0 bases; junction bases outside the gene matches: 9. CDR3 sequence reads: CASSWTRLTSSYNEQFF. The CDR3 DNA reads as TGTGCCAGCAGCTGGACTAGGCTAACGAGCTCCTACAATGAGCAGTTCTTC.

The chain couples TRBV10-3 to TRBJ2-2; TRBD1 matches at 7 bases. V was clipped by 6 bases and J by 3 bases; unmatched bases: 4. The CDR3 extends over 14 amino acids. Germline CDR1 and CDR2: ENHRY and SYGVKD. The CDR3 DNA reads as TGTGCCATCAGGAGGGGGCTAGACACCGGGGAGCTGTTTTTT. Translating it yields CAIRRGLDTGELFF.

This clone has more than one count but fewer than ten. The genes are TRBV18 and TRBJ2-5; D possibly corresponds to TRBD2 (6 bases). The length of the CDR3 is 15 residues. Deletions cut 0 bases from V and 5 bases from J, with 13 bases between. Germline CDR1 KGHSH, CDR2 LQKENI. The CDR3: CASSPPGLQRETQYF. As DNA, the CDR3 is TGTGCCAGCTCACCACCGGGACTCCAGCGGGAGACCCAGTACTTC.

As regards this clone: The junction shows a germline mismatch at one end, possibly a read error. The genes are TRBV2 and TRBJ1-1, with no clear D. CDR1 is SNHLY and CDR2 is FYNNEI in the germline V gene. This CDR3 region has 10 residues. The chain's CDR3 is CASSSATGSF. In nucleotides, the CDR3 is TGTGCCAGCAGTAGTGCAACTGGGAGCTTT.

This chain joins TRBV7-9 and TRBJ2-2; D is unclear. The CDR3 covers 12 residues. V dropped 4 bases and J dropped 10 bases, with 10 bases sitting between them. Germline-derived CDR1 and CDR2 are SEHNR and FQNEAQ (reference sequence). CDR3 amino acids: CASSSVDQELFF. The CDR3 DNA reads as TGTGCCAGCAGCTCAGTTGATCAGGAGCTGTTTTTT.

This chain links TRBV14 with TRBJ1-1, with TRBD1 matching 12 bases. Germline loops: CDR1 SGHDN, CDR2 FVKESK. The CDR3 sequence is 16 residues long. The J segment lost 6 bases and the V segment lost 1 base, leaving 6 bases of the junction unmatched. CDR3 loop: CASSQVGGQGASEAFF. The CDR3 DNA sequence: TGTGCCAGCAGCCAAGTAGGGGGACAGGGGGCCTCTGAAGCTTTCTTT.

This clone was seen only once. The chain joins TRBV27 to TRBJ2-1, with a possible D match to TRBD1 (5 bases). V was shortened by 0 bases and J by 5 bases, with 8 bases between the two germline ends. CDR1 is MNHEY and CDR2 is SMNVEV in the germline V gene (reference sequence). The CDR3 consists of 14 residues. CDR3 loop: CASSLSGVHNEQFF. In DNA form, the CDR3 reads TGTGCCAGCAGTTTATCAGGGGTCCACAATGAGCAGTTCTTC.

The chain links TRBV29-1 to TRBJ2-7, with 15 bases identical to TRBD2. The CDR3 contains 16 residues. The junction had 4 bases not matched to a gene; V was cut back by 4 bases and J by 0 bases. Germline CDR1 reads SQVTM; CDR2 reads ANQGSEA. The CDR3 nucleotides read TGCAGCGTTGGCGGGACTAGCGGGGGGATCTCCTACGAGCAGTACTTC. It yields the protein CSVGGTSGGISYEQYF.

The chain couples TRBV5-1 to TRBJ1-3; possibly TRBD1 for D (5 bases). CDR1 and CDR2 (germline): SGHRS, YFSETQ. Between the trimmed V and J ends, which lost 4 bases and 0 bases, there was a span of 20 bases. The CDR3 runs to 18 residues. The CDR3 DNA is TGCGCCAGCAGCCCCGGGGGAGGCCGATTCTTCTCTGGAAACACCATATATTTT. Its protein is CASSPGGGRFFSGNTIYF.

The rearrangement uses TRBV28 and TRBJ2-7, with 10 bases fitting TRBD2. CDR1 is MDHEN, CDR2 SYDVKM, per germline. The CDR3 runs to 16 residues. Trimming took 6 bases from V and 0 from J; bases not matched to a gene: 8. The CDR3 here is CASSWGLANSSYEQYF. DNA for the CDR3: TGTGCCAGCAGCTGGGGACTAGCGAACAGCTCCTACGAGCAGTACTTC.

This chain joins TRBV5-1 and TRBJ2-3; TRBD2 is a possible D gene (7 bases). The V gene's germline CDR1 is SGHRS and CDR2 YFSETQ. V lost 0 bases and J 12 bases, leaving 20 bases between the germline ends. This CDR3 has 15 residues. The CDR3 DNA is TGCGCCAGCAGCTTGGAGGGGGGGGACCCTTATTCCCAGTATTTT. Protein: CASSLEGGDPYSQYF.

This chain uses TRBV2 with TRBJ1-5, with 12 bases that match TRBD1. Germline CDR1 reads SNHLY; CDR2 reads FYNNEI. This CDR3 has 18 amino acids. Losses at the gene ends were 6 bases for V and 1 base for J; bases not matched to a gene: 10. CDR3 bases: TGTGCCAGCAGGGAACCGGGACAGGGGGCGGGGAGCAATCAGCCCCAGCATTTT. It specifies CASREPGQGAGSNQPQHF.